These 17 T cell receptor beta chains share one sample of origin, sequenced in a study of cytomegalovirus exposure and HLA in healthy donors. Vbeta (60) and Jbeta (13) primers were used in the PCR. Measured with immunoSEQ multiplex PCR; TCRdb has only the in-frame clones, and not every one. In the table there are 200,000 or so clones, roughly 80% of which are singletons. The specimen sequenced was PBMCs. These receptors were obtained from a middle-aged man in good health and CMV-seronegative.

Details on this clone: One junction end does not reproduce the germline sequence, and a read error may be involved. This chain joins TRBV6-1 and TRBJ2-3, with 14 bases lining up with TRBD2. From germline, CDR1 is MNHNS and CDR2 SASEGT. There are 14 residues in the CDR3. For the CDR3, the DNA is TGTGCCTGCAGACTAGCGGGAGGGACAGATACGCAGTATTTT. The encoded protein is CACRLAGGTDTQYF.

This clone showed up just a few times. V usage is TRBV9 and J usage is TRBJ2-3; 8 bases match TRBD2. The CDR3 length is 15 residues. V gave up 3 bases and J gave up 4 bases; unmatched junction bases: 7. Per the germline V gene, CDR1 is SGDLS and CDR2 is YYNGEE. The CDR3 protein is CASSESGSTADTQYF. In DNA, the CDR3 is TGTGCCAGCAGCGAAAGCGGGAGTACCGCAGATACGCAGTATTTT.

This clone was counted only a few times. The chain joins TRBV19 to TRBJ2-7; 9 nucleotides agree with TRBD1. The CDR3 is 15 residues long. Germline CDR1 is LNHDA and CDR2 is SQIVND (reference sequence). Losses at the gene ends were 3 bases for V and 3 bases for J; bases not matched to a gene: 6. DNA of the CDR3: TGTGCCAGTAGTATGGGGACAGGGTCGAACTACGAGCAGTACTTC. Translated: CASSMGTGSNYEQYF. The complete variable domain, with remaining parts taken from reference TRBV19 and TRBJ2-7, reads DGGITQSPKYLFRKEGQNVTLSCEQNLNHDAMYWYRQDPGQGLRLIYYSQIVNDFQKGDIAEGYSVSREKKESFPLTVTSAQKNPTAFYLCASSMGTGSNYEQYFGPGTRLTVT.

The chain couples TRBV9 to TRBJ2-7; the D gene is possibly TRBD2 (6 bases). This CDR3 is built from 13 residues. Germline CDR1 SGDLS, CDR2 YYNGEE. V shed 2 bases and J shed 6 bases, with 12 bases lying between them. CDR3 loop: CASSVGGLSEQYF. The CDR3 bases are TGTGCCAGCAGCGTGGGGGGTCTTAGCGAGCAGTACTTC.

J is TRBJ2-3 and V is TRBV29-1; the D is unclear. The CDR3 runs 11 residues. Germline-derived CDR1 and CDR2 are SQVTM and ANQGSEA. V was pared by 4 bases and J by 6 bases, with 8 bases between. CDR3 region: CSVVSFDTQYF. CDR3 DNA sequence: TGCAGCGTTGTTTCTTTCGATACGCAGTATTTT.

The CDR3 DNA follows: TGCGCCAGCAGCATGGACCTCTGGAGCTCCTACGAGCAGTACTTC. Translated, it gives CASSMDLWSSYEQYF. The chain recombines TRBV5-1 with TRBJ2-7; no clear D gene. This CDR3 has 15 residues. Trimming pared 4 bases from V and 0 bases from J, leaving 14 bases between. The germline V gene has CDR1 SGHRS and CDR2 YFSETQ.

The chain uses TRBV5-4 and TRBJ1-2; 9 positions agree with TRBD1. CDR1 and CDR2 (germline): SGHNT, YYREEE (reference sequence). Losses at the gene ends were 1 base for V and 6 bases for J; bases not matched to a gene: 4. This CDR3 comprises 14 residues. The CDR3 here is CASSLNRGLNGYTF. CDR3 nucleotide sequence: TGTGCCAGCAGCTTGAACAGGGGGCTCAATGGCTACACCTTC.

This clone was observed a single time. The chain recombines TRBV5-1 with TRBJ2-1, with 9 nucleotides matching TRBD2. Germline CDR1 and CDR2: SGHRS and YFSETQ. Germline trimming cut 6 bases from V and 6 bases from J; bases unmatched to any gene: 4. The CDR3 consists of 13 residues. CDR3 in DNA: TGCGCCAGCACTTTAGCGGGAGCCAATGAGCAGTTCTTC. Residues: CASTLAGANEQFF.

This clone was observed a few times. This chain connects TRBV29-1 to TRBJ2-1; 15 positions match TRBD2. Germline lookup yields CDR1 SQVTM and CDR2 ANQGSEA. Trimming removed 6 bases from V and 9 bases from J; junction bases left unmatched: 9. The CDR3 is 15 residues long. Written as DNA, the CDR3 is TGCAGCGTAGAGGGACTAGCGGGAGGACGGCGTGAGCAGTTCTTC. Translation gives CSVEGLAGGRREQFF.

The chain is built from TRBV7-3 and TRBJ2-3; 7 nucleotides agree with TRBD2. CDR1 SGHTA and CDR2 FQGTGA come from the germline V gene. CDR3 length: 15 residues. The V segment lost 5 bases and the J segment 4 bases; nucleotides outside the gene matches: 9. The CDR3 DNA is TGTGCCAGCAGCCCCCGCGGGAGTGGGGCAGATACGCAGTATTTT. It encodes CASSPRGSGADTQYF.

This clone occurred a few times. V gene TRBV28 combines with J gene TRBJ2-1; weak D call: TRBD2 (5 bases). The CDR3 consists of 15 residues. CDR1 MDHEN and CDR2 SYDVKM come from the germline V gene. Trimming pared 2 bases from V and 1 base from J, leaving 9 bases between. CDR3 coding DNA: TGTGCCAGCAGTTTAGCGGGCGGTTCCTACAATGAGCAGTTCTTC. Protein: CASSLAGGSYNEQFF.

CDR3 in amino acids: CASSHYLRDRGGNEQFF. DNA of the CDR3: TGTGCCAGCAGCCACTATTTACGGGACAGGGGCGGCAATGAGCAGTTCTTC. This sequence joins TRBV14 and TRBJ2-1; 10 positions match TRBD1. The CDR3 covers 17 residues. The junction had 11 bases not matched to a gene; V was cut back by 3 bases and J by 6 bases. Germline V gene sequence: CDR1 SGHDN, CDR2 FVKESK. Based on the CDR3 plus reference TRBV14 and TRBJ2-1, the full variable domain is EAGVTQFPSHSVIEKGQTVTLRCDPISGHDNLYWYRRVMGKEIKFLLHFVKESKQDESGMPNNRFLAERTGGTYSTLKVQPAELEDSGVYFCASSHYLRDRGGNEQFFGPGTRLTVL.

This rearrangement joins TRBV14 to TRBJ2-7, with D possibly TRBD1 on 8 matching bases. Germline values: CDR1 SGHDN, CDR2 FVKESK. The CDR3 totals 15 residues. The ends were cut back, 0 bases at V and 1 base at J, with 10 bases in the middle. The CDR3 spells CASSQEQGGSYEQYF. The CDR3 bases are TGTGCCAGCAGCCAAGAACAGGGGGGGTCCTACGAGCAGTACTTC.

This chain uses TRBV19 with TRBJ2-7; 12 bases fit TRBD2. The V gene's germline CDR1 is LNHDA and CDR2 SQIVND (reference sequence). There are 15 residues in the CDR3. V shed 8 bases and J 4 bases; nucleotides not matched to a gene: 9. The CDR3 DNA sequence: TGTGCCAGTGCGACTAGCGGGGGCCTCTCTTACGAGCAGTACTTC. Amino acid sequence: CASATSGGLSYEQYF.

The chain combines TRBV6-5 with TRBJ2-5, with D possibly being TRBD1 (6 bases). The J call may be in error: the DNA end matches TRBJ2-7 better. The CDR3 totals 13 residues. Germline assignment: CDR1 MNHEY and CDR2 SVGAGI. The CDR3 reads CASSFDRINEQYF. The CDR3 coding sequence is TGTGCCAGCAGCTTCGACAGGATCAACGAGCAGTACTTC.

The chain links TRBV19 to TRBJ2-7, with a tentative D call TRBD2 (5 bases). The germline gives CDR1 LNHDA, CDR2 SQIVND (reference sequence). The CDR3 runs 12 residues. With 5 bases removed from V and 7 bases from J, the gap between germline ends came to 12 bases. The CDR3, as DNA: TGTGCCAGTAGTCCTAGGACGGGGGAGCAGTACTTC. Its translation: CASSPRTGEQYF.

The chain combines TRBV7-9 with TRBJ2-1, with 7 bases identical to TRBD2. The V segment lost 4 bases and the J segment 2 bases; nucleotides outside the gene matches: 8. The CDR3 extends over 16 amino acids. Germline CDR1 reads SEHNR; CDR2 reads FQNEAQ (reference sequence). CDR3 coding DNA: TGTGCCAGCAGCTCACCTAGCGGACTAGCCTACAATGAGCAGTTCTTC. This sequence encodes CASSSPSGLAYNEQFF. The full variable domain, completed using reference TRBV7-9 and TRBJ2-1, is DTGVSQNPRHKITKRGQNVTFRCDPISEHNRLYWYRQTLGQGPEFLTYFQNEAQLEKSRLLSDRFSAERPKGSFSTLEIQRTEQGDSAMYLCASSSPSGLAYNEQFFGPGTRLTVL.